These 9 T cell receptor beta chains originate from one sample sequenced in a study of T cell responses to AZD1222 COVID-19 vaccine. Libraries were prepared by immunoSEQ multiplex PCR; TCRdb keeps only in-frame clonotypes and omits some of them. This sample has roughly 180,000 clones, with roughly 93% found just once. The material sequenced was peripheral blood, taken 28 days after the second dose of the MenACWY control vaccine. The receptors originated from an adult who received the MenACWY meningococcal vaccine as a control.

The chain has TRBV5-4 and TRBJ2-3; TRBD2 agrees at 9 bases. Trimming removed 2 bases from V and 1 base from J; junction bases left unmatched: 5. The CDR3 extends over 16 amino acids. Germline CDR1 and CDR2: SGHNT and YYREEE (reference sequence). This CDR3 is CASSLPSSGGTDTQYF. The CDR3 DNA is TGTGCCAGCAGCTTACCTTCTAGCGGGGGCACAGATACGCAGTATTTT.

The chain links TRBV6-1 to TRBJ2-1; D may be TRBD1 (5 bases). CDR1 MNHNS and CDR2 SASEGT come from the germline V gene. Trimming cost V 3 bases and J 6 bases, with 9 bases left between them. CDR3 length equals 13 residues. The CDR3 loop is CASSENQGNEQFF. DNA of the CDR3: TGTGCCAGCAGTGAGAATCAGGGCAATGAGCAGTTCTTC.

The chain joins TRBV3-1 (or the pseudogene TRBV3-2) to TRBJ1-1, with unresolved D. The germline V and J ends were trimmed by 5 bases and 1 base, with 8 bases remaining between them. CDR1 is LGHDT and CDR2 is YNNKEL in the germline V gene (reference sequence). This CDR3 contains 13 residues. This chain's CDR3 is CASSVKGNTEAFF. CDR3 nucleotide sequence: TGTGCCAGCAGCGTAAAGGGGAACACTGAAGCTTTCTTT.

The chain is built from TRBV19 and TRBJ1-2; D ambiguous. This CDR3 region has 13 residues. V lost 4 bases and J 4 bases, leaving 10 bases between the germline ends. Per germline, CDR1 LNHDA and CDR2 SQIVND (reference sequence). This CDR3 is CASSTLTFYGYTF. CDR3 nucleotide sequence: TGTGCCAGTAGTACCCTGACGTTCTATGGCTACACCTTC.

This chain uses TRBV4-3 with TRBJ1-2; 10 bases agree with TRBD1. Germline V gene data show CDR1 as LGHNA and CDR2 as YSLEER. With 1 base clipped from V and 5 bases from J, the junction kept 4 bases outside the gene matches. The CDR3 runs 15 residues. Here the CDR3 DNA reads TGCGCCAGCAGCCAAGTACGACAGGGGGCATATGGCTACACCTTC. This sequence encodes CASSQVRQGAYGYTF.

In this sample, this clone turned up once. This rearrangement joins TRBV19 to TRBJ2-2, with 9 positions matching TRBD2. Germline CDR1 reads LNHDA; CDR2 reads SQIVND (reference sequence). CDR3 length: 16 residues. Germline trimming cut 3 bases from V and 5 bases from J; bases unmatched to any gene: 7. The DNA for the CDR3 is TGTGCCAGTAGTATGGGGCTAGCGGGGAGAACCGGGGAGCTGTTTTTT. Protein product: CASSMGLAGRTGELFF.

V and J are TRBV3-1 (or the pseudogene TRBV3-2) and TRBJ2-5, with D unresolved. Deletions cut 0 bases from V and 6 bases from J, with 5 bases between. CDR1 LGHDT and CDR2 YNNKEL come from the germline V gene (reference sequence). CDR3 length: 12 amino acids. The chain's CDR3 is CASSQEGKTQYF. CDR3 bases: TGTGCCAGCAGCCAAGAAGGAAAGACCCAGTACTTC.

This chain links TRBV29-1 with TRBJ1-3, with unresolved D. The germline V and J ends were trimmed by 7 bases and 0 bases, with 7 bases remaining between them. The germline CDR1 and CDR2 sequences are SQVTM and ANQGSEA. This CDR3 spans 12 amino acids. CDR3 protein: CSAQTSGNTIYF. CDR3 DNA sequence: TGCAGCGCGCAAACCTCTGGAAACACCATATATTTT.

This clone was detected a few times. V is TRBV7-9 and J is TRBJ1-6, with D perhaps TRBD1 (5 bases). This CDR3 spans 15 amino acids. Trimming removed 0 bases at V and 7 bases at J, with 10 bases between. From germline, CDR1 is SEHNR and CDR2 FQNEAQ (reference sequence). For the CDR3, the DNA is TGTGCCAGCAGCTTAGCGGGGGAGAAGAATTCACCCCTCCACTTT. Protein product: CASSLAGEKNSPLHF.